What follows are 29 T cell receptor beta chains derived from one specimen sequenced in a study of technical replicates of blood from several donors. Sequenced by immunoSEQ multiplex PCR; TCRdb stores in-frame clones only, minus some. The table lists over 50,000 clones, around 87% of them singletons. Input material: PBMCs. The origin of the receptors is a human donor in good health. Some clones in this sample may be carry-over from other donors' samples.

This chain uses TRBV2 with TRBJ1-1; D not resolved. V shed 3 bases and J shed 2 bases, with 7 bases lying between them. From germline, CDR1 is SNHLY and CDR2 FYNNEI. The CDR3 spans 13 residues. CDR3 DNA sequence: TGTGCCAGCAGTGATGAGATTAACACTGAAGCTTTCTTT. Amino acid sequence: CASSDEINTEAFF.

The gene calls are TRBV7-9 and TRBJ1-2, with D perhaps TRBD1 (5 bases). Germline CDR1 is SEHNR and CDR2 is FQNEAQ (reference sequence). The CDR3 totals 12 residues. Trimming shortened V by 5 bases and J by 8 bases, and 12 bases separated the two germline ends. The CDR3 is CASSAGRGGYTF. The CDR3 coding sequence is TGTGCCAGCAGCGCGGGACGAGGGGGCTACACCTTC.

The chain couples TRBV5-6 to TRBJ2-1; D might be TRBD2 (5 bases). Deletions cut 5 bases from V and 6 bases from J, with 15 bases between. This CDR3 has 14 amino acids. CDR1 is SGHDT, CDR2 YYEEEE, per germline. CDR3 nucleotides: TGTGCCAGCAGTATCCTAGCTTTTTCCAATGAGCAGTTCTTC. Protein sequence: CASSILAFSNEQFF. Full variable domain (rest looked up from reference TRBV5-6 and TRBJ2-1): DAGVTQSPTHLIKTRGQQVTLRCSPKSGHDTVSWYQQALGQGPQFIFQYYEEEERQRGNFPDRFSGHQFPNYSSELNVNALLLGDSALYLCASSILAFSNEQFFGPGTRLTVL.

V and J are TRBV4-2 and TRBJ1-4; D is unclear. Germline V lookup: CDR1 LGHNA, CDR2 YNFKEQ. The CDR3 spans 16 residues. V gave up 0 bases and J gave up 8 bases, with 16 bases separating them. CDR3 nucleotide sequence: TGTGCCAGCAGCCAAGAAGGCGTCCTCCCGGGGGAAAAACTGTTTTTT. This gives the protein CASSQEGVLPGEKLFF.

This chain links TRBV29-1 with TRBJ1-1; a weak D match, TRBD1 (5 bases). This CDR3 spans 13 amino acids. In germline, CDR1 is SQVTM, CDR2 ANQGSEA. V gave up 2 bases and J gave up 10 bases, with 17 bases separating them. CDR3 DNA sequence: TGCAGCGTTGAATATAACGGCAGGGAGGGAGCTTTCTTT. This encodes CSVEYNGREGAFF. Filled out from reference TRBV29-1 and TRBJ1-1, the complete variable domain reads SAVISQKPSRDICQRGTSLTIQCQVDSQVTMMFWYRQQPGQSLTLIATANQGSEATYESGFVIDKFPISRPNLTFSTLTVSNMSPEDSSIYLCSVEYNGREGAFFGQGTRLTVV.

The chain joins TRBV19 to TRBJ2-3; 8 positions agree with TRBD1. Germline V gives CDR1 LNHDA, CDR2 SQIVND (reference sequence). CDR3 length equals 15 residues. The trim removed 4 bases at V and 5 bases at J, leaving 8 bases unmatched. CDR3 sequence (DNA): TGTGCCAGTAGTACCCCGACAGGGGAAAGAGATACGCAGTATTTT. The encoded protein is CASSTPTGERDTQYF.

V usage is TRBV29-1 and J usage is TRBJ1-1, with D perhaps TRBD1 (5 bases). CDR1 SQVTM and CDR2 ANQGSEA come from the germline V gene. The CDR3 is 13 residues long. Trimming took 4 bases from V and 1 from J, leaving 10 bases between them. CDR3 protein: CSVGAGRNTEAFF. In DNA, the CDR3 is TGCAGCGTTGGGGCGGGACGGAACACTGAAGCTTTCTTT.

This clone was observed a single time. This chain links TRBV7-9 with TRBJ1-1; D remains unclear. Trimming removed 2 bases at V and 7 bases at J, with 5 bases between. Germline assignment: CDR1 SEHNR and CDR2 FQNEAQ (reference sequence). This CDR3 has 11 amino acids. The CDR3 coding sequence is TGTGCCAGCAGCTTATCCTATGAAGCTTTCTTT. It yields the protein CASSLSYEAFF.

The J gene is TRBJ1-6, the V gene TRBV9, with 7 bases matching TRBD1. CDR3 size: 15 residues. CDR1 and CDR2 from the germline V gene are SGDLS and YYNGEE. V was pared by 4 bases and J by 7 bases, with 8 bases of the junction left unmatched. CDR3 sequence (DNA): TGTGCCAGCAGCAAATCGGGACAGAGCAATTCACCCCTCCACTTT. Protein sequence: CASSKSGQSNSPLHF.

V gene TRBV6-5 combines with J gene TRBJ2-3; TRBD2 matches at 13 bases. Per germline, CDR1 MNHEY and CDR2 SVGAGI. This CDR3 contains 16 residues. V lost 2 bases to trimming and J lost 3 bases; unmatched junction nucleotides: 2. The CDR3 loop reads CASSYQLAGGTDTQYF. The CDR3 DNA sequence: TGTGCCAGCAGTTACCAACTAGCGGGGGGGACAGATACGCAGTATTTT.

CDR3 amino acids: CASSVDHGLLYNEQFF. In DNA, the CDR3 is TGTGCCAGCAGCGTAGATCACGGACTACTCTACAATGAGCAGTTCTTC. The chain joins TRBV5-6 to TRBJ2-1; D may be TRBD2 (6 bases). Germline lookup yields CDR1 SGHDT and CDR2 YYEEEE. V was clipped by 4 bases and J by 3 bases, with 17 bases between them. The CDR3 runs 16 residues.

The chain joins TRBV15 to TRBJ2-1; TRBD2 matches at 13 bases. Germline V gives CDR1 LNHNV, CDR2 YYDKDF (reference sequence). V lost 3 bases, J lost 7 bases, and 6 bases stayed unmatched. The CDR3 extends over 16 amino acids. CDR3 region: CATSSRGLAGPNEQFF. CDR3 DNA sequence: TGTGCCACCAGCAGCCGGGGACTAGCGGGGCCGAATGAGCAGTTCTTC.

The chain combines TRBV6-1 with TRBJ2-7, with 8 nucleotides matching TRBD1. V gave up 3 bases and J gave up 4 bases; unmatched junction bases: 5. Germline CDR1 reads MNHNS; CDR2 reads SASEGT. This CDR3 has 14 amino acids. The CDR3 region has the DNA TGTGCCAGCAGTGACTGGACAGGGTTGTACGAGCAGTACTTC. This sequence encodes CASSDWTGLYEQYF.

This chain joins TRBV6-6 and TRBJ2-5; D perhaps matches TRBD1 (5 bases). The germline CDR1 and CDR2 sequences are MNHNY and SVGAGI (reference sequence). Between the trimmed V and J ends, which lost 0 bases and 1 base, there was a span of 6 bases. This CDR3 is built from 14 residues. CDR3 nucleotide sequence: TGTGCCAGCAGTTACTCTAGGGGCCAAGAGACCCAGTACTTC. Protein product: CASSYSRGQETQYF.

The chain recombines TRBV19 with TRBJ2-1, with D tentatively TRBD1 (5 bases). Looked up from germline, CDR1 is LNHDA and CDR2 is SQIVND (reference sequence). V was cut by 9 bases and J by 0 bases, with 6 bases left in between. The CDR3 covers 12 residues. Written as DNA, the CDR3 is TGTGCCAGCAGGGCCTCCTACAATGAGCAGTTCTTC. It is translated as CASRASYNEQFF.

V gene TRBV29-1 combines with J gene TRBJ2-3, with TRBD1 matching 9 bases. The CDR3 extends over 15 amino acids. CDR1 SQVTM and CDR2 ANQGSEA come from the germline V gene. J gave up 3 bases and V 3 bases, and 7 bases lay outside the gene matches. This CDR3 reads CSVDNRGQVTDTQYF. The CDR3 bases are TGCAGCGTTGACAACAGGGGGCAGGTGACAGATACGCAGTATTTT.

The CDR3 spells CASRATGQGSYEQYF. The CDR3 DNA is TGTGCCAGTAGAGCGACGGGACAGGGCTCCTACGAGCAGTACTTC. The gene calls are TRBV19 and TRBJ2-7; 9 nucleotides match TRBD1. CDR3 length: 15 residues. V was pared by 6 bases and J by 0 bases, with 6 bases of the junction left unmatched. The germline gives CDR1 LNHDA, CDR2 SQIVND (reference sequence).

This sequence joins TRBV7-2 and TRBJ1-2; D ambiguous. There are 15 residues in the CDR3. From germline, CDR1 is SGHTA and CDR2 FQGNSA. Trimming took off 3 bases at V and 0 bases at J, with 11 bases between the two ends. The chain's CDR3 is CASSFAGAPNYGYTF. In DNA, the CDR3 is TGTGCCAGCAGCTTTGCCGGAGCCCCTAACTATGGCTACACCTTC. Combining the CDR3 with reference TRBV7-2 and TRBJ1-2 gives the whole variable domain GAGVSQSPSNKVTEKGKDVELRCDPISGHTALYWYRQSLGQGLEFLIYFQGNSAPDKSGLPSDRFSAERTGGSVSTLTIQRTQQEDSAVYLCASSFAGAPNYGYTFGSGTRLTVV.

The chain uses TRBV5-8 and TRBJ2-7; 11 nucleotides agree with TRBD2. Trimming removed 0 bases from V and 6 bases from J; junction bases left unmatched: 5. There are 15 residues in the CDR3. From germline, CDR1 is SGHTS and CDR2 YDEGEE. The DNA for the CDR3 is TGTGCCAGCAGCTTGGCAGGACTAGCGGGTGGCGAGCAGTACTTC. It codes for CASSLAGLAGGEQYF. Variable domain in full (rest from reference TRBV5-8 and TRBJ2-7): EAGVTQSPTHLIKTRGQQATLRCSPISGHTSVYWYQQALGLGLQFLLWYDEGEERNRGNFPPRFSGRQFPNYSSELNVNALELEDSALYLCASSLAGLAGGEQYFGPGTRLTVT.

CDR3 nucleotides: TGCGCCAGCAGTCATAGGACAGGGGGCTCCTTGAACACTGAAGCTTTCTTT. It is translated as CASSHRTGGSLNTEAFF. The chain recombines TRBV23-1 with TRBJ1-1, with 11 bases lining up with TRBD1. TRBV23-1 is sorted into the ORF group, with uncertain function. The CDR3 length is 17 residues. V shed 3 bases and J 0 bases; nucleotides not matched to a gene: 6.

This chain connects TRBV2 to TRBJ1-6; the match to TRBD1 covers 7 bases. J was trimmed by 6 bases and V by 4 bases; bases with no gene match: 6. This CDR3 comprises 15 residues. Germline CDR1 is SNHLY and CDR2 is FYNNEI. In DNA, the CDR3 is TGTGCCAGCAGTGCCCAGGGGGTAGTTAATTCACCCCTCCACTTT. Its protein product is CASSAQGVVNSPLHF.

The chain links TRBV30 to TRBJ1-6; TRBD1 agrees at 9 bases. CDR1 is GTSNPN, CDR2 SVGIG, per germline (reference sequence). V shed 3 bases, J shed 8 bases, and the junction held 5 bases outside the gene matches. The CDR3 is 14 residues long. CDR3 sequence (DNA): TGTGCCTGGAGAGACAGGGGGAACTATTCACCCCTCCACTTT. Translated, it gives CAWRDRGNYSPLHF.

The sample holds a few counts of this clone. For the CDR3, the DNA is TGTGCCAGCAGCAAGACCGCAGGGACTTCACAAGAGACCCAGTACTTC. This translates into CASSKTAGTSQETQYF. The chain employs TRBV4-2 and TRBJ2-5; weak D call: TRBD2 (6 bases). The CDR3 spans 16 residues. Trimming pared 5 bases from V and 2 bases from J, leaving 18 bases between. Germline CDR1 reads LGHNA; CDR2 reads YNFKEQ.

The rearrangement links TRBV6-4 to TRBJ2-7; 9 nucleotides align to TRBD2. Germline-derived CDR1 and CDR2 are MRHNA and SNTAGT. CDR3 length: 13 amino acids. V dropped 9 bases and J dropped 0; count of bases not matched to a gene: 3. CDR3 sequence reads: CARSSGSSYEQYF. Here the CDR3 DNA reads TGTGCCAGGAGTAGCGGGAGCTCCTACGAGCAGTACTTC.

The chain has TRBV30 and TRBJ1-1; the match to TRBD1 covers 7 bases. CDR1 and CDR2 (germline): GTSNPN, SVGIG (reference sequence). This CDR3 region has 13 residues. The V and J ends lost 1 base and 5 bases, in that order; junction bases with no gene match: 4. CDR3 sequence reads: CAWSAYRGTEAFF. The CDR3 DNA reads TGTGCCTGGAGTGCGTACAGGGGAACTGAAGCTTTCTTT. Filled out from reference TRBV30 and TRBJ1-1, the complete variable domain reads SQTIHQWPATLVQPVGSPLSLECTVEGTSNPNLYWYRQAAGRGLQLLFYSVGIGQISSEVPQNLSASRPQDRQFILSSKKLLLSDSGFYLCAWSAYRGTEAFFGQGTRLTVV.

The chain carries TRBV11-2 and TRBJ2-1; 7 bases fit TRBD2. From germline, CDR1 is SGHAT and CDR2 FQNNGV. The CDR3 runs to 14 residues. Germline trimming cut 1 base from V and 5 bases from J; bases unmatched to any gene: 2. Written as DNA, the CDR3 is TGTGCCAGCAGCTTAGGGGGGACTAACAATGAGCAGTTCTTC. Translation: CASSLGGTNNEQFF. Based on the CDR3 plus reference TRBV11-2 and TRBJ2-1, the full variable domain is EAGVAQSPRYKIIEKRQSVAFWCNPISGHATLYWYQQILGQGPKLLIQFQNNGVVDDSQLPKDRFSAERLKGVDSTLKIQPAKLEDSAVYLCASSLGGTNNEQFFGPGTRLTVL.

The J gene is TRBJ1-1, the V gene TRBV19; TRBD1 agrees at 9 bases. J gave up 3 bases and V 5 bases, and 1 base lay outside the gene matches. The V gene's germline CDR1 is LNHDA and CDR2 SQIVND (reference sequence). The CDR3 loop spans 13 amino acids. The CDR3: CASSDRGDTEAFF. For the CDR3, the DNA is TGTGCCAGTAGTGACAGGGGGGACACTGAAGCTTTCTTT.

CDR3 nucleotide sequence: TGCGCCAGCAGCTTGGGTTCAGGGCTCAATCAGCCCCAGCATTTT. It encodes CASSLGSGLNQPQHF. V usage is TRBV5-1 and J usage is TRBJ1-5; the D gene is possibly TRBD1 (5 bases). The CDR3 is 15 amino acids. Trimming took off 0 bases at V and 3 bases at J, with 10 bases between the two ends. Germline V gene data show CDR1 as SGHRS and CDR2 as YFSETQ.

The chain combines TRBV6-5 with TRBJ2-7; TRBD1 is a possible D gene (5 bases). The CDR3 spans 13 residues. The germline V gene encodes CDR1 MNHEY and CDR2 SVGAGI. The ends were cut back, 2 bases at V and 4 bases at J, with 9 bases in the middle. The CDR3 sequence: CASSYMAGYEQYF. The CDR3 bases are TGTGCCAGCAGTTACATGGCAGGGTACGAGCAGTACTTC.